These 26 T cell receptor beta chains share one sample of origin, sequenced in a study of vaccination effects on CD4 cells after COVID-19. Method: immunoSEQ multiplex PCR; TCRdb's copy keeps in-frame clones and lacks some. The data hold under 9,000 clones, with 65% to 80% observed a single time. Prior to sequencing, the ViraFEST assay stimulated PBMC with viral peptide pools, which expanded the antigen-specific CD4+ T cells. Culturing for about 9 days preceded CD4+ T cell isolation. Their cognate antigens are unknown. The sequencing used CD4+ T cells from PBMCs cultured with HCoV-229E spike peptides, collected before COVID-19 vaccination. Source of these receptors: a human donor who received a COVID-19 vaccine.

This clone was counted a few times. The rearrangement links TRBV4-1 to TRBJ2-7; D uncertain. Trimming took off 1 base at V and 2 bases at J, with 18 bases between the two ends. Germline loops: CDR1 MGHRA, CDR2 YSYEKL. This CDR3 has 17 residues. The CDR3 DNA follows: TGCGCCAGCAGCCAAGGGATTGGGCCAGCGTTGACCTACGAGCAGTACTTC. It specifies CASSQGIGPALTYEQYF.

The chain has TRBV19 and TRBJ2-2; possible D gene TRBD1, 5 bases. Germline lookup yields CDR1 LNHDA and CDR2 SQIVND (reference sequence). The CDR3 is 19 amino acids. V was trimmed by 4 bases and J by 0 bases, leaving 21 bases between them. CDR3 amino acids: CASSTGMGGLETNTGELFF. CDR3 DNA: TGTGCCAGTAGTACAGGGATGGGCGGTCTCGAGACGAACACCGGGGAGCTGTTTTTT.

This clone was recorded only once. The gene calls are TRBV11-3 and TRBJ2-1; 8 bases are a match to TRBD2. The V segment lost 1 base and the J segment 0 bases; nucleotides outside the gene matches: 2. CDR1 is SGHNT, CDR2 YENEEA, per germline. This CDR3 is built from 16 residues. This CDR3 reads CASSLAGGLSYNEQFF. The CDR3 nucleotides read TGTGCCAGCAGCTTAGCGGGAGGGCTCTCCTACAATGAGCAGTTCTTC.

The chain couples TRBV21-1 to TRBJ2-5. TRBV21-1 is a pseudogene segment. CDR3 size: 13 residues. The CDR3 region is CASSKGEGETQYF. The CDR3, as DNA: TGTGCCAGCAGCAAGGGGGAAGGAGAGACCCAGTACTTC.

The chain combines TRBV5-1 with TRBJ2-1; D may correspond to TRBD1 or TRBD2 (5 bases each). In germline, CDR1 is SGHRS, CDR2 YFSETQ. CDR3 size: 14 residues. V lost 6 bases, J lost 4 bases, and 14 bases lay in between. CDR3 bases: TGCGCCAGCACCGATCCCGGGGCTTACAATGAGCAGTTCTTC. Protein: CASTDPGAYNEQFF. The full variable domain, with the rest looked up from reference TRBV5-1 and TRBJ2-1, is KAGVTQTPRYLIKTRGQQVTLSCSPISGHRSVSWYQQTPGQGLQFLFEYFSETQRNKGNFPGRFSGRQFSNSRSEMNVSTLELGDSALYLCASTDPGAYNEQFFGPGTRLTVL.

The CDR3 sequence is CSVGRAGYGYTF. The CDR3 DNA is TGCAGCGTTGGGAGGGCAGGCTATGGCTACACCTTC. The rearrangement links TRBV29-1 to TRBJ1-2, with no clear D. CDR1 and CDR2 (germline): SQVTM, ANQGSEA. Trimming removed 4 bases from V and 4 bases from J, with 10 bases in between. The CDR3 loop spans 12 amino acids.

In this sample, this clone turned up a few times. The chain joins TRBV7-9 to TRBJ2-7; possibly TRBD2 for D (6 bases). Trimming cost V 5 bases and J 0 bases, with 17 bases left between them. This CDR3 is built from 16 residues. Looked up from germline, CDR1 is SEHNR and CDR2 is FQNEAQ (reference sequence). The CDR3 DNA reads as TGTGCCAGCAGCCCCAAGATGGCGGGAACCTCCTACGAGCAGTACTTC. Translating it yields CASSPKMAGTSYEQYF. The full variable domain, rest sourced from reference TRBV7-9 and TRBJ2-7, is DTGVSQNPRHKITKRGQNVTFRCDPISEHNRLYWYRQTLGQGPEFLTYFQNEAQLEKSRLLSDRFSAERPKGSFSTLEIQRTEQGDSAMYLCASSPKMAGTSYEQYFGPGTRLTVT.

The V gene is TRBV10-1, the J gene TRBJ2-3; 8 bases match TRBD2. Germline V lookup: CDR1 WNHNN, CDR2 SYGVQD (reference sequence). The CDR3 spans 14 residues. The junction had 6 bases not matched to a gene; V was cut back by 5 bases and J by 5 bases. CDR3 DNA sequence: TGCGCCAGCAGTACAGCGGGAGTGGTAGATACGCAGTATTTT. Protein product: CASSTAGVVDTQYF.

V is TRBV7-2 and J is TRBJ1-2, with 8 bases lining up with TRBD1. Germline CDR1 reads SGHTA; CDR2 reads FQGNSA. The CDR3 spans 14 residues. The V segment lost 2 bases and the J segment 8 bases; nucleotides outside the gene matches: 7. The CDR3 DNA reads TGTGCCAGCAGCTTAACCCCAGGGGGCGAGGGCTACACCTTC. Translation gives CASSLTPGGEGYTF. The full variable domain, its missing parts supplied by reference TRBV7-2 and TRBJ1-2, is GAGVSQSPSNKVTEKGKDVELRCDPISGHTALYWYRQSLGQGLEFLIYFQGNSAPDKSGLPSDRFSAERTGGSVSTLTIQRTQQEDSAVYLCASSLTPGGEGYTFGSGTRLTVV.

This sequence joins TRBV24-1 and TRBJ1-2; D perhaps matches TRBD1 (5 bases). Trimming took 7 bases from V and 2 from J, leaving 13 bases between them. The CDR3 has 14 residues. Germline V CDR1 and CDR2: KGHDR, SFDVKD. CDR3 sequence: CATSHSDRNYGYTF. The CDR3 DNA sequence: TGTGCCACCAGCCACTCTGACAGAAACTATGGCTACACCTTC.

J is TRBJ1-2 and V is TRBV18, with D possibly TRBD1 on 6 matching bases. This CDR3 has 15 amino acids. Between the trimmed V and J ends, which lost 3 bases and 3 bases, there was a span of 14 bases. The germline gives CDR1 KGHSH, CDR2 LQKENI. For the CDR3, the DNA is TGTGCCAGCTCACCCTCAACAGGGTTGGACTATGGCTACACCTTC. Translated, it gives CASSPSTGLDYGYTF.

This chain connects TRBV7-9 to TRBJ2-5, with no clear D. Deletions cut 1 base from V and 6 bases from J, with 6 bases between. Germline CDR1 SEHNR, CDR2 FQNEAQ (reference sequence). This CDR3 is 12 amino acids long. CDR3 region: CASSLDEQTQYF. CDR3 sequence (DNA): TGTGCCAGCAGCTTAGATGAGCAGACCCAGTACTTC.

V gene TRBV27 combines with J gene TRBJ2-2, with no clear D. This CDR3 has 12 amino acids. V gave up 6 bases and J gave up 5 bases, with 7 bases separating them. CDR1 and CDR2 (germline): MNHEY, SMNVEV (reference sequence). The CDR3 DNA reads TGTGCCAGCAGCCCGCTGACCGGGGAGCTGTTTTTT. Translating it yields CASSPLTGELFF.

The V call is TRBV7-8, the J call TRBJ1-1; D uncertain. Germline-derived CDR1 and CDR2 are SGHVS and FQNEAQ. This CDR3 contains 15 residues. Trimming shortened V by 1 base and J by 0 bases, and 9 bases separated the two germline ends. This chain's CDR3 is CASSLDSRLNTEAFF. The CDR3 DNA sequence: TGTGCCAGCAGCTTAGATTCCAGATTGAACACTGAAGCTTTCTTT.

CDR3 loop: CASSQVGGSTDTQYF. The DNA for the CDR3 is TGTGCCAGCAGCCAAGTGGGGGGATCCACAGATACGCAGTATTTT. V usage is TRBV3-1 (or the pseudogene TRBV3-2) and J usage is TRBJ2-3; D possibly corresponds to TRBD2 (6 bases). This CDR3 spans 15 amino acids. CDR1 is LGHDT and CDR2 is YNNKEL in the germline V gene (reference sequence). Deletions cut 1 base from V and 2 bases from J, with 10 bases between.

The chain uses TRBV6-6 and TRBJ2-7; 10 bases line up with TRBD2. The V and J ends lost 8 bases and 6 bases, in that order; junction bases with no gene match: 10. The germline CDR1 and CDR2 sequences are MNHNY and SVGAGI (reference sequence). The CDR3 sequence is 14 residues long. The CDR3 sequence is CASSTGTSDPEQYF. The CDR3 coding sequence is TGTGCCAGCTCCACCGGGACTAGCGACCCCGAGCAGTACTTC.

The chain recombines TRBV19 with TRBJ2-7; 7 nucleotides agree with TRBD1. Germline CDR1 is LNHDA and CDR2 is SQIVND (reference sequence). The CDR3 consists of 16 residues. J gave up 4 bases and V 6 bases, and 15 bases lay outside the gene matches. The CDR3 bases are TGTGCCAGTAGCCCGCGCCAGACAGGGTACGGTTACGAGCAGTACTTC. It translates to CASSPRQTGYGYEQYF.

This sequence joins TRBV30 and TRBJ2-5; D remains ambiguous. CDR3 size: 13 residues. In germline, CDR1 is GTSNPN, CDR2 SVGIG (reference sequence). Trimming pared 0 bases from V and 1 base from J, leaving 6 bases between. This CDR3 is CAWSVRIQETQYF. The CDR3 DNA sequence: TGTGCCTGGAGTGTAAGGATCCAAGAGACCCAGTACTTC.

The chain recombines TRBV7-9 with TRBJ2-5; D may be TRBD1 (8 bases). The CDR3 is 15 residues long. Germline CDR1 and CDR2: SEHNR and FQNEAQ (reference sequence). V dropped 3 bases and J dropped 4 bases, with 15 bases sitting between them. This CDR3 reads CASSFYRGGPETQYF. The CDR3 DNA sequence: TGTGCCAGCAGCTTTTACAGGGGGGGACCAGAGACCCAGTACTTC.

V is TRBV5-1 and J is TRBJ1-3; 8 nucleotides match TRBD1. Germline V gives CDR1 SGHRS, CDR2 YFSETQ. This CDR3 is built from 16 residues. J lost 0 bases, V lost 4 bases, and 6 bases had no gene match. The CDR3 nucleotides are TGCGCCAGCAGCCCCGGACAGGGCTACTCTGGAAACACCATATATTTT. Translated, it gives CASSPGQGYSGNTIYF. The full variable domain, its missing parts supplied by reference TRBV5-1 and TRBJ1-3, is KAGVTQTPRYLIKTRGQQVTLSCSPISGHRSVSWYQQTPGQGLQFLFEYFSETQRNKGNFPGRFSGRQFSNSRSEMNVSTLELGDSALYLCASSPGQGYSGNTIYFGEGSWLTVV.

This chain uses TRBV18 with TRBJ1-1; no reliable D call. The CDR3 has 13 residues. V was pared by 4 bases and J by 3 bases, with 9 bases between. Germline CDR1 KGHSH, CDR2 LQKENI. The CDR3 loop reads CASSRRSDTEAFF. CDR3 in DNA: TGTGCCAGCTCACGAAGATCAGACACTGAAGCTTTCTTT.

J is TRBJ2-2 and V is TRBV6-5, with 9 bases matching TRBD2. Germline CDR1 is MNHEY and CDR2 is SVGAGI. The trim removed 3 bases at V and 7 bases at J, leaving 9 bases unmatched. CDR3 size: 16 residues. CDR3 sequence: CASSYLAGGPGGELFF. The CDR3 nucleotides read TGTGCCAGCAGTTATCTGGCGGGAGGGCCTGGCGGGGAGCTGTTTTTT.

This clone was counted only a few times. This chain links TRBV10-1 with TRBJ2-7, with a tentative D call TRBD2 (6 bases). Trimming removed 7 bases from V and 3 bases from J, with 19 bases in between. The CDR3 length is 15 residues. The germline gives CDR1 WNHNN, CDR2 SYGVQD (reference sequence). The CDR3 protein is CASMVRTSAGYEQYF. In nucleotides, the CDR3 is TGCGCCAGCATGGTCCGGACCTCAGCGGGCTACGAGCAGTACTTC.

This clone showed up just once. The chain uses TRBV29-1 and TRBJ1-2, with D unresolved. V was shortened by 6 bases and J by 1 base, with 15 bases between the two germline ends. The V gene's germline CDR1 is SQVTM and CDR2 ANQGSEA. The CDR3 is made up of 14 amino acids. The DNA of the CDR3 is TGCAGCGTACTAGAGCTGACGGTTAACTATGGCTACACCTTC. Residues: CSVLELTVNYGYTF.

This chain connects TRBV5-4 to TRBJ1-2; the D is unclear. V was clipped by 3 bases and J by 6 bases, with 21 bases between them. CDR3 length: 16 amino acids. The germline V gene encodes CDR1 SGHNT and CDR2 YYREEE (reference sequence). This CDR3 reads CASSSGGPELLHGYTF. The CDR3 nucleotides read TGTGCCAGCAGCTCAGGCGGGCCGGAACTTCTGCATGGCTACACCTTC.

The chain couples TRBV10-1 to TRBJ1-2; the D gene is possibly TRBD1 (5 bases). CDR3 size: 13 residues. Germline V gene data show CDR1 as WNHNN and CDR2 as SYGVQD (reference sequence). V dropped 6 bases and J dropped 2 bases, with 10 bases sitting between them. The CDR3 coding sequence is TGCGCCAGCAGCTGGGACGGCAACTATGGCTACACCTTC. Translated, it gives CASSWDGNYGYTF.